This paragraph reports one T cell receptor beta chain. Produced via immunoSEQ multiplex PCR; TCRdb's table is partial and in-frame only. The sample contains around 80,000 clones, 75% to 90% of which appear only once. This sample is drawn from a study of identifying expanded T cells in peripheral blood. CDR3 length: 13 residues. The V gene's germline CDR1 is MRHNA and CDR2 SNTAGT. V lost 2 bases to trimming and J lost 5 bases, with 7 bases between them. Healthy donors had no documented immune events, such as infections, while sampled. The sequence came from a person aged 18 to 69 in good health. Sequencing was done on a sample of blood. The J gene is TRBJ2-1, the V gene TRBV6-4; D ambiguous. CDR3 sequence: CASSDAGHNEQFF. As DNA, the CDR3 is TGTGCCAGCAGTGACGCTGGCCACAATGAGCAGTTCTTC.